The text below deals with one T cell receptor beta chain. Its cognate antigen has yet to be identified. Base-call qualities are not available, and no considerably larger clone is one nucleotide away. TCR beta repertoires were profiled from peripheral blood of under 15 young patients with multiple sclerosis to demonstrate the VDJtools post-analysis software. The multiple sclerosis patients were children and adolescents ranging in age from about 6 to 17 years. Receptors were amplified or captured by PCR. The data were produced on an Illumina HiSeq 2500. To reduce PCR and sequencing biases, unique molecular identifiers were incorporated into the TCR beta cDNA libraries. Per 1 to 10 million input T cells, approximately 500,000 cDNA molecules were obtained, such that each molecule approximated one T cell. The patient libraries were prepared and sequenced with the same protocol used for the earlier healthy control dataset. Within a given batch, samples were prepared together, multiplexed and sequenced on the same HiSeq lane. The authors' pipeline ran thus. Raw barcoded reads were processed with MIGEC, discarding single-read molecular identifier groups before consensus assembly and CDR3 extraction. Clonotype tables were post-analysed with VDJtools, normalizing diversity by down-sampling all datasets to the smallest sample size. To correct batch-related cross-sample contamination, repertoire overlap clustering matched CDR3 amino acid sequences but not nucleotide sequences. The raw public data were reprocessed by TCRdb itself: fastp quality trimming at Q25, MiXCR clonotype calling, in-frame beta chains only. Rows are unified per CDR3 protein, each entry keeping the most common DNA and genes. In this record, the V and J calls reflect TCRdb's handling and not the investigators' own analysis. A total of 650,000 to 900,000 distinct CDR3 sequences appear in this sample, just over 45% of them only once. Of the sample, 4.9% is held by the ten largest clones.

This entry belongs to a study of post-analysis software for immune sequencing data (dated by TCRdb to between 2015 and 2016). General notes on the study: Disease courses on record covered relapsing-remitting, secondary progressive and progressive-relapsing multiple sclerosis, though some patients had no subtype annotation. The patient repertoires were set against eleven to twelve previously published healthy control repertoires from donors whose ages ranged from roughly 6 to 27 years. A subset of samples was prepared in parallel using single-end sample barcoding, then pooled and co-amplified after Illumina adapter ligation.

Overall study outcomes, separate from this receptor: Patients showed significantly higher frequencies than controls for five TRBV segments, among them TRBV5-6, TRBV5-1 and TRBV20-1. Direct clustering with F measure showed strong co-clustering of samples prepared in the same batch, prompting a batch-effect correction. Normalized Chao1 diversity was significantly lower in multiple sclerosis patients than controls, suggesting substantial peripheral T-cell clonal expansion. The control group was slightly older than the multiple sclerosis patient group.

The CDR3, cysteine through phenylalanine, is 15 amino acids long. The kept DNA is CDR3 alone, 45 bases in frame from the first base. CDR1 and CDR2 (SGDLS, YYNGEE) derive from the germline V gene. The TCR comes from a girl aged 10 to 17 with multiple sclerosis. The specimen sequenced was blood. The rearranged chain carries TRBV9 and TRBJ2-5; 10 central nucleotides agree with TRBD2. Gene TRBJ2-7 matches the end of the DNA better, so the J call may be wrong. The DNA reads TGTGCCAGCAGCGTAGGGGGTAGCGGGAGGAGCGAGCAGTACTTC. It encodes CASSVGGSGRSEQYF.